The 26 T cell receptor beta chains presented below share a single source sample, sequenced in a study of blood T cell repertoires in COVID-19. Sequencing was performed with immunoSEQ multiplex PCR; in TCRdb, only in-frame clones are kept and a portion is missing. The top ten hold 10% to 15% of the sample, which has 110,000 or so clones, approximately 81% seen once. The sequencing input was peripheral blood. These receptors were taken from a human donor in a cohort sampled during active COVID-19.

The rearrangement joins TRBV30 to TRBJ1-5; possible D gene TRBD1, 6 bases. V lost 0 bases, J lost 5 bases, and 8 bases lay in between. Germline loops: CDR1 GTSNPN, CDR2 SVGIG (reference sequence). This CDR3 region has 13 residues. The CDR3 DNA sequence: TGTGCCTGGAGTGTAGAGGGGGATCAGCCCCAGCATTTT. Translation: CAWSVEGDQPQHF.

V and J are TRBV2 and TRBJ2-1; no reliable D call. The V end was cut by 7 bases, the J end by 5 bases, with 12 bases between. In germline, CDR1 is SNHLY, CDR2 FYNNEI. This CDR3 spans 13 amino acids. In DNA form, the CDR3 reads TGTGCCAGCACTGGCTTTCTCAACAATGAGCAGTTCTTC. Its protein is CASTGFLNNEQFF.

V is TRBV12-3 or TRBV12-4 and J is TRBJ1-2, with D unresolved. This CDR3 contains 13 residues. V gave up 7 bases and J gave up 5 bases, with 14 bases separating them. Here the CDR3 DNA reads TGTGCCAGCACCCAGTCCGGAGTTTATGGCTACACCTTC. Translation: CASTQSGVYGYTF.

The chain employs TRBV5-4 and TRBJ2-1; 10 nucleotides align to TRBD2. V lost 1 base and J lost 9; bases outside the gene matches: 4. The V gene's germline CDR1 is SGHNT and CDR2 YYREEE (reference sequence). CDR3 size: 14 residues. Written as DNA, the CDR3 is TGTGCCAGCAGCTTGAGCGGGGGGGCCTTTGAGCAGTTCTTC. This sequence encodes CASSLSGGAFEQFF.

The V and J genes are TRBV5-1 and TRBJ2-7; TRBD1 matches 8 bases. CDR1 is SGHRS and CDR2 is YFSETQ in the germline V gene. This CDR3 is 15 amino acids long. Trimming took 4 bases from V and 4 from J; bases not matched to a gene: 10. The CDR3 is CASSPDRENLYEQYF. The DNA of the CDR3 is TGCGCCAGCAGCCCGGACAGGGAGAACCTATACGAGCAGTACTTC.

The chain combines TRBV19 with TRBJ1-2, with TRBD1 identical over 7 bases. In germline, CDR1 is LNHDA, CDR2 SQIVND (reference sequence). J gave up 2 bases and V 2 bases, and 11 bases lay outside the gene matches. This CDR3 contains 17 residues. The CDR3 sequence: CASSILRQGGVNYGYTF. The CDR3 DNA reads as TGTGCCAGTAGTATATTAAGACAGGGAGGAGTAAACTATGGCTACACCTTC.

The CDR3 protein is CATAGGPREQFF. DNA of the CDR3: TGTGCCACCGCGGGGGGGCCGCGGGAGCAGTTCTTC. This chain joins TRBV24-1 and TRBJ2-1; 9 bases map to TRBD2. Trimming at V came to 9 bases and at J to 10 bases, leaving 6 bases not matched to a gene. CDR3 length: 12 amino acids. The germline gives CDR1 KGHDR, CDR2 SFDVKD.

The table lists this clone with a few counts. This chain uses TRBV27 with TRBJ2-3, with 9 bases that match TRBD2. This CDR3 has 18 amino acids. V was clipped by 4 bases and J by 3 bases; unmatched bases: 14. Germline values: CDR1 MNHEY, CDR2 SMNVEV (reference sequence). DNA of the CDR3: TGTGCCAGCAGTTATCGGGCTCCAAGCGGGGGGCGAACAGATACGCAGTATTTT. Translation gives CASSYRAPSGGRTDTQYF.

This chain connects TRBV4-1 to TRBJ1-5; 7 positions agree with TRBD1. The length of the CDR3 is 14 residues. CDR1 is MGHRA and CDR2 is YSYEKL in the germline V gene. V was pared by 1 base and J by 5 bases, with 2 bases of the junction left unmatched. The CDR3 nucleotides read TGCGCCAGCAGCCAAGGGACAGGCGATCAGCCCCAGCATTTT. Encoded protein: CASSQGTGDQPQHF.

The chain uses TRBV2 and TRBJ2-7, with 7 bases identical to TRBD2. This CDR3 has 11 residues. The V gene's germline CDR1 is SNHLY and CDR2 FYNNEI. V shed 9 bases, J shed 4 bases, and the junction held 3 bases outside the gene matches. The CDR3 DNA reads TGTGCCAGTCGGGAGGCTTACGAGCAGTACTTC. As protein: CASREAYEQYF.

This clone has only one observation. The CDR3 sequence: CASTHTTTANYGYTF. DNA of the CDR3: TGTGCCAGCACTCACACAACAACAGCTAACTATGGCTACACCTTC. This chain connects TRBV2 to TRBJ1-2; the D is unclear. Between the trimmed V and J ends, which lost 7 bases and 0 bases, there was a span of 15 bases. Germline CDR1 is SNHLY and CDR2 is FYNNEI. The CDR3 length is 15 residues.

The V and J genes are TRBV4-1 and TRBJ2-3; D gene unclear. V lost 1 base, J lost 5 bases, and 7 bases lay in between. Germline V gene sequence: CDR1 MGHRA, CDR2 YSYEKL. The CDR3 has 13 residues. CDR3 protein: CASSQVEEDTQYF. In DNA form, the CDR3 reads TGCGCCAGCAGCCAAGTTGAGGAAGATACGCAGTATTTT.

This chain uses TRBV13 with TRBJ1-2; D call uncertain. The V end lost 5 bases, the J end lost 8 bases, and 9 bases lay between the germline ends. In germline, CDR1 is PRHDT, CDR2 FYEKMQ (reference sequence). The CDR3 extends over 11 amino acids. In nucleotides, the CDR3 is TGTGCCAGCAGCACGGGAGGAGGCTACACCTTC. Its protein product is CASSTGGGYTF.

V and J are TRBV27 and TRBJ2-7, with 7 nucleotides matching TRBD2. The J segment lost 5 bases and the V segment lost 5 bases, leaving 9 bases of the junction unmatched. Germline CDR1 and CDR2: MNHEY and SMNVEV (reference sequence). The CDR3 has 14 residues. The CDR3 region is CASSPPTSPDEQYF. The DNA for the CDR3 is TGTGCCAGCAGTCCACCGACTAGCCCAGACGAGCAGTACTTC.

CDR3 region: CASSSARADEKLFF. The CDR3 bases are TGTGCCAGCAGCTCGGCACGAGCGGATGAAAAACTGTTTTTT. This sequence joins TRBV7-2 and TRBJ1-4, with D uncertain. The CDR3 length is 14 residues. CDR1 SGHTA and CDR2 FQGNSA come from the germline V gene. V was pared by 4 bases and J by 6 bases, with 12 bases between.

V and J are TRBV2 and TRBJ1-5; TRBD1 matches at 8 bases. Trimming removed 6 bases from V and 0 bases from J; junction bases left unmatched: 4. The CDR3 runs to 15 residues. Germline assignment: CDR1 SNHLY and CDR2 FYNNEI. The CDR3, as DNA: TGTGCCAGCAGCGGGACAGGTTCTAGCAATCAGCCCCAGCATTTT. Its protein is CASSGTGSSNQPQHF.

The CDR3 bases are TGCAGCGTGAAGACAGGCTACGAGCAGTACTTC. It is translated as CSVKTGYEQYF. The V gene is TRBV29-1, the J gene TRBJ2-7, with a weak D call TRBD1 (6 bases). V gave up 6 bases and J gave up 3 bases, with 9 bases separating them. CDR3 size: 11 residues. The germline V gene has CDR1 SQVTM and CDR2 ANQGSEA.

The genes are TRBV7-9 and TRBJ2-7; TRBD2 might be the D (7 bases). Germline values: CDR1 SEHNR, CDR2 FQNEAQ (reference sequence). The CDR3 has 15 amino acids. With 5 bases removed from V and 0 bases from J, the gap between germline ends came to 14 bases. The CDR3 protein is CASSLEGGSSYEQYF. The CDR3 bases are TGTGCCAGCAGCCTAGAGGGGGGGAGCTCCTACGAGCAGTACTTC.

The chain joins TRBV2 to TRBJ2-1; 9 bases align to TRBD2. The CDR3 loop spans 12 amino acids. J was trimmed by 10 bases and V by 6 bases; bases with no gene match: 4. Germline V gene sequence: CDR1 SNHLY, CDR2 FYNNEI. CDR3: CASSGLAWEQFF. The CDR3 bases are TGTGCCAGCAGCGGACTAGCGTGGGAGCAGTTCTTC.

The chain combines TRBV28 with TRBJ1-2, with D possibly being TRBD1 (6 bases). The CDR3 runs 15 residues. Trimming took off 2 bases at V and 5 bases at J, with 15 bases between the two ends. Looked up from germline, CDR1 is MDHEN and CDR2 is SYDVKM. The chain's CDR3 is CASSLHQDREYGYTF. CDR3 DNA: TGTGCCAGCAGTTTACATCAGGACAGAGAGTATGGCTACACCTTC.

The V call is TRBV3-1 (or the pseudogene TRBV3-2), the J call TRBJ1-4; a weak D match, TRBD1 (6 bases). This CDR3 has 16 amino acids. The ends were cut back, 0 bases at V and 6 bases at J, with 14 bases in the middle. The germline gives CDR1 LGHDT, CDR2 YNNKEL (reference sequence). The CDR3: CASSQDGGRADEKLFF. The CDR3 DNA sequence: TGTGCCAGCAGCCAAGATGGGGGCAGGGCAGATGAAAAACTGTTTTTT.

This clone turned up a few times. The chain combines TRBV4-3 with TRBJ1-2; D call uncertain. V lost 1 base and J lost 4, with 10 bases in between. There are 14 residues in the CDR3. CDR1 is LGHNA and CDR2 is YSLEER in the germline V gene. Here the CDR3 DNA reads TGCGCCAGCAGCCAAGCTAGAAATAGCTATGGCTACACCTTC. It yields the protein CASSQARNSYGYTF.

The V gene is TRBV9, the J gene TRBJ2-1, with TRBD2 as a possible D gene (6 bases). The CDR3 covers 15 residues. Germline CDR1 and CDR2: SGDLS and YYNGEE. V lost 4 bases and J lost 4, with 15 bases in between. This chain's CDR3 is CASSLGLPAYNEQFF. The CDR3, as DNA: TGTGCCAGCAGCCTGGGACTGCCGGCTTACAATGAGCAGTTCTTC.

The chain combines TRBV6-2 or TRBV6-3 with TRBJ2-3; unclear D gene. The V end lost 5 bases, the J end lost 12 bases, and 15 bases lay between the germline ends. Germline loops: CDR1 MNHEY, CDR2 SVGEGT. The CDR3 consists of 12 residues. The chain's CDR3 is CASSRPPEAQYF. CDR3 nucleotide sequence: TGTGCCAGCAGTCGTCCCCCCGAAGCCCAGTATTTT.

V usage is TRBV5-1 and J usage is TRBJ2-7, with 7 bases aligning to TRBD1. Germline V CDR1 and CDR2: SGHRS, YFSETQ. This CDR3 is built from 14 residues. V was pared by 0 bases and J by 3 bases, with 3 bases of the junction left unmatched. The DNA for the CDR3 is TGCGCCAGCAGCTTGGGGGACAGCGTCTACGAGCAGTACTTC. It is translated as CASSLGDSVYEQYF.

This chain connects TRBV28 to TRBJ1-2, with 8 bases matching TRBD1. Trimming took 5 bases from V and 4 from J; bases not matched to a gene: 6. Germline V lookup: CDR1 MDHEN, CDR2 SYDVKM. The CDR3 sequence is 14 residues long. The CDR3 nucleotides read TGTGCCAGCAGTGGACAGGGCGGGGCCTATGGCTACACCTTC. The encoded protein is CASSGQGGAYGYTF.